One sample yielded the 25 T cell receptor beta chains listed below, sequenced in a study of shared clonotypes between healthy human individuals. TCRdb keeps only in-frame clones here, not all; method: immunoSEQ multiplex PCR. The sample records hundreds of thousands of clones, around 96% being singletons. CD45RO negativity and positive selection for CCR7 defined naive CD8 cells, a population that excluded terminally differentiated effector memory CD45RA+ cells. Sequencing was carried out using naive CD8+ T cells sorted from blood. The receptors were sampled from a woman aged 25-40 years in good health.

The V and J genes are TRBV27 and TRBJ1-3; D not certain. The V end was cut by 6 bases, the J end by 0 bases, with 9 bases between. Germline values: CDR1 MNHEY, CDR2 SMNVEV (reference sequence). CDR3 length equals 14 residues. The CDR3 sequence is CASRTTSSGNTIYF. CDR3 DNA sequence: TGTGCCAGCAGAACAACAAGCTCTGGAAACACCATATATTTT.

The rearrangement links TRBV27 to TRBJ2-3, with D unresolved. V gave up 4 bases and J gave up 1 base, with 15 bases separating them. Germline loops: CDR1 MNHEY, CDR2 SMNVEV (reference sequence). This CDR3 has 16 amino acids. The CDR3 here is CASSSIRSSRTDTQYF. CDR3 nucleotides: TGTGCCAGCAGTTCTATCAGGTCCTCCCGCACAGATACGCAGTATTTT.

The rearrangement joins TRBV5-5 to TRBJ2-7, with TRBD2 matching 8 bases. The CDR3 consists of 14 residues. V was pared by 2 bases and J by 2 bases, with 3 bases of the junction left unmatched. Looked up from germline, CDR1 is SGHKS and CDR2 is YYEKEE (reference sequence). CDR3 amino acids: CASSFSGATYEQYF. The DNA for the CDR3 is TGTGCCAGCAGCTTTAGCGGGGCTACCTACGAGCAGTACTTC.

The chain has TRBV15 and TRBJ2-7; D is ambiguous. CDR1 is LNHNV, CDR2 YYDKDF, per germline (reference sequence). This CDR3 has 13 residues. V was pared by 3 bases and J by 3 bases, with 9 bases between. The CDR3 sequence is CATSSAYGYEQYF. DNA for the CDR3: TGTGCCACCAGCAGCGCCTATGGCTACGAGCAGTACTTC.

V and J are TRBV5-6 and TRBJ2-7; 10 nucleotides match TRBD2. Germline-derived CDR1 and CDR2 are SGHDT and YYEEEE. CDR3 length: 15 amino acids. After removal of 0 bases from V and 3 bases from J, the junction contained 3 bases not matched to a gene. Here the CDR3 DNA reads TGTGCCAGCAGCTTGGGTTGGACTAGCGGCTACGAGCAGTACTTC. It is translated as CASSLGWTSGYEQYF.

A word on this clone: Other DNA sequences from this sample encode an identical CDR3 as well. The V and J genes are TRBV6-5 and TRBJ1-5; no clear D. The V and J ends lost 0 bases and 7 bases respectively, with 7 bases between them. The CDR3 loop spans 13 amino acids. Looked up from germline, CDR1 is MNHEY and CDR2 is SVGAGI. DNA for the CDR3: TGTGCCAGCAGTTACTCGGTAAGGCAGCCCCAGCATTTT. Its translation is CASSYSVRQPQHF.

The V and J genes are TRBV9 and TRBJ2-3; 10 nucleotides line up with TRBD2. Germline V gene sequence: CDR1 SGDLS, CDR2 YYNGEE. The V segment lost 0 bases and the J segment 2 bases; nucleotides outside the gene matches: 6. The CDR3 is made up of 17 amino acids. The CDR3 here is CASSVESAGGPTDTQYF. Written as DNA, the CDR3 is TGTGCCAGCAGCGTAGAGTCAGCGGGAGGGCCCACAGATACGCAGTATTTT.

The V gene is TRBV27, the J gene TRBJ2-3; 8 nucleotides line up with TRBD2. Germline CDR1 and CDR2: MNHEY and SMNVEV (reference sequence). CDR3 size: 14 residues. Trimming removed 2 bases from V and 4 bases from J; junction bases left unmatched: 2. The DNA of the CDR3 is TGTGCCAGCAGTTTAATGACTAGCGCAGATACGCAGTATTTT. Residues: CASSLMTSADTQYF.

This rearrangement joins TRBV19 to TRBJ1-4, with D hard to call. This CDR3 has 15 amino acids. Trimming removed 4 bases from V and 0 bases from J, with 9 bases in between. Looked up from germline, CDR1 is LNHDA and CDR2 is SQIVND (reference sequence). This chain's CDR3 is CASSTDGATNEKLFF. The CDR3 DNA follows: TGTGCCAGTAGTACCGACGGTGCAACTAATGAAAAACTGTTTTTT.

The V gene is TRBV11-2, the J gene TRBJ2-7; D is possibly TRBD1 (6 bases). The germline V gene has CDR1 SGHAT and CDR2 FQNNGV. This CDR3 contains 13 residues. Trimming cost V 3 bases and J 3 bases, with 9 bases left between them. The chain's CDR3 is CASSFSQGYEQYF. For the CDR3, the DNA is TGTGCCAGCAGCTTCTCACAGGGCTACGAGCAGTACTTC.

The CDR3 DNA reads TGCGCCAGCAGCACCCGGCCGGGACTAGCGGCGCTCTACGAGCAGTACTTC. Protein product: CASSTRPGLAALYEQYF. The chain couples TRBV5-1 to TRBJ2-7; 11 positions match TRBD2. The germline V gene encodes CDR1 SGHRS and CDR2 YFSETQ. CDR3 length: 17 amino acids. Unmatched junction bases numbered 12, after V lost 4 bases and J lost 3 bases.

V usage is TRBV5-6 and J usage is TRBJ2-7, with 9 bases fitting TRBD1. The CDR3 consists of 14 residues. V trimming: 2 bases; J trimming: 5 bases; junction bases outside the gene matches: 5. Germline CDR1 SGHDT, CDR2 YYEEEE. The CDR3 is CASSFDGTGNEQYF. In DNA, the CDR3 is TGTGCCAGCAGCTTTGATGGGACAGGGAACGAGCAGTACTTC.

The chain has TRBV5-1 and TRBJ1-1, with D tentatively TRBD1 (5 bases). This CDR3 is built from 16 residues. The V end was cut by 0 bases, the J end by 4 bases, with 16 bases between. In germline, CDR1 is SGHRS, CDR2 YFSETQ. The CDR3 reads CASSLASGGRSTEAFF. The DNA of the CDR3 is TGCGCCAGCAGCTTGGCTTCCGGGGGAAGGAGCACTGAAGCTTTCTTT.

This clone was seen only once. The gene calls are TRBV9 and TRBJ1-1, with D hard to call. Germline CDR1 and CDR2: SGDLS and YYNGEE. V dropped 4 bases and J dropped 0 bases, with 10 bases sitting between them. CDR3 size: 14 residues. This CDR3 is CASSPRTVNTEAFF. In DNA form, the CDR3 reads TGTGCCAGCAGCCCAAGGACGGTGAACACTGAAGCTTTCTTT. The full variable domain, rest sourced from reference TRBV9 and TRBJ1-1, is DSGVTQTPKHLITATGQRVTLRCSPRSGDLSVYWYQQSLDQGLQFLIQYYNGEERAKGNILERFSAQQFPDLHSELNLSSLELGDSALYFCASSPRTVNTEAFFGQGTRLTVV.

This clone appeared a single time. This chain links TRBV19 with TRBJ2-1; 8 bases map to TRBD1. V trimming: 9 bases; J trimming: 9 bases; junction bases outside the gene matches: 4. CDR1 is LNHDA and CDR2 is SQIVND in the germline V gene (reference sequence). This CDR3 region has 11 residues. CDR3 protein: CASLQGGEQFF. For the CDR3, the DNA is TGTGCCAGCTTACAGGGGGGTGAGCAGTTCTTC.

The chain is built from TRBV7-9 and TRBJ2-5; a weak D match, TRBD2 (6 bases). The germline CDR1 and CDR2 sequences are SEHNR and FQNEAQ (reference sequence). There are 16 residues in the CDR3. The V end was cut by 1 base, the J end by 3 bases, with 15 bases between. CDR3 protein: CASSLGRETREETQYF. The CDR3 DNA is TGTGCCAGCAGCTTAGGTCGGGAGACGAGGGAAGAGACCCAGTACTTC.

This clone was observed a single time. CDR3 DNA sequence: TGCGCCAGCAGCCAAGTCTTCGGCGGGGCCTACGAGCAGTACTTC. Encoded protein: CASSQVFGGAYEQYF. V is TRBV4-1 and J is TRBJ2-7; tentatively, D is TRBD2 (6 bases). CDR1 and CDR2 from the germline V gene are MGHRA and YSYEKL. The germline V and J ends were trimmed by 1 base and 2 bases, with 12 bases remaining between them. This CDR3 has 15 residues.

The chain uses TRBV30 and TRBJ2-7, with TRBD2 matching over 12 bases. Germline loops: CDR1 GTSNPN, CDR2 SVGIG (reference sequence). This CDR3 is built from 14 residues. CDR3 sequence: CASRTSGTSYEQYF. DNA of the CDR3: TGTGCTTCTAGGACTAGCGGGACCTCCTACGAGCAGTACTTC. Complete variable domain (other parts from reference TRBV30 and TRBJ2-7): SQTIHQWPATLVQPVGSPLSLECTVEGTSNPNLYWYRQAAGRGLQLLFYSVGIGQISSEVPQNLSASRPQDRQFILSSKKLLLSDSGFYLCASRTSGTSYEQYFGPGTRLTVT.

The chain employs TRBV6-1 and TRBJ2-7; D unclear. Trimming stripped 1 base from V and 1 base from J, with 5 bases between. Germline CDR1 reads MNHNS; CDR2 reads SASEGT. The CDR3 runs to 13 residues. The CDR3 DNA reads TGTGCCAGCAGTGAAGGGGATTCCTACGAGCAGTACTTC. Translating it yields CASSEGDSYEQYF.

The genes are TRBV27 and TRBJ2-7; D uncertain. Germline V lookup: CDR1 MNHEY, CDR2 SMNVEV (reference sequence). The CDR3 runs 16 residues. V was pared by 5 bases and J by 3 bases, with 20 bases between. The CDR3 DNA reads TGTGCCAGCAGTCTCTTTCGACCCTCCCCTTACTACGAGCAGTACTTC. It yields the protein CASSLFRPSPYYEQYF.

The rearrangement joins TRBV7-9 to TRBJ2-3; 9 bases map to TRBD1. Losses at the gene ends were 2 bases for V and 3 bases for J; bases not matched to a gene: 9. The CDR3 contains 17 residues. CDR1 SEHNR and CDR2 FQNEAQ come from the germline V gene (reference sequence). CDR3 bases: TGTGCCAGCAGCTTACCGGGACAGGGCGCCCTTACAGATACGCAGTATTTT. Translating it yields CASSLPGQGALTDTQYF.

The gene calls are TRBV28 and TRBJ1-1, with D hard to call. Per germline, CDR1 MDHEN and CDR2 SYDVKM. Between the trimmed V and J ends, which lost 6 bases and 8 bases, there was a span of 13 bases. The CDR3 has 12 amino acids. This chain's CDR3 is CASRDPGMEAFF. CDR3 DNA: TGTGCCAGCAGGGATCCGGGAATGGAAGCTTTCTTT.

The chain carries TRBV7-9 and TRBJ1-1; D is ambiguous. Trimming removed 0 bases at V and 2 bases at J, with 4 bases between. Germline values: CDR1 SEHNR, CDR2 FQNEAQ (reference sequence). CDR3 size: 13 residues. CDR3 region: CASSLADNTEAFF. In DNA, the CDR3 is TGTGCCAGCAGCTTAGCAGATAACACTGAAGCTTTCTTT.

The chain recombines TRBV9 with TRBJ2-7; 11 bases align to TRBD2. The germline V gene encodes CDR1 SGDLS and CDR2 YYNGEE. The CDR3 is 14 amino acids. With 4 bases clipped from V and 4 bases from J, the junction kept 4 bases outside the gene matches. This CDR3 reads CASSPLAGGYEQYF. CDR3 bases: TGTGCCAGCAGCCCCCTAGCGGGAGGATACGAGCAGTACTTC.

The chain combines TRBV14 with TRBJ2-3; a possible D gene is TRBD1 (6 bases). Germline CDR1 is SGHDN and CDR2 is FVKESK. Deletions cut 3 bases from V and 3 bases from J, with 7 bases between. CDR3 length: 13 amino acids. The DNA of the CDR3 is TGTGCCAGCAGCCAGGACAGTACAGATACGCAGTATTTT. It codes for CASSQDSTDTQYF. The variable domain in full, completed from reference TRBV14 and TRBJ2-3, reads EAGVTQFPSHSVIEKGQTVTLRCDPISGHDNLYWYRRVMGKEIKFLLHFVKESKQDESGMPNNRFLAERTGGTYSTLKVQPAELEDSGVYFCASSQDSTDTQYFGPGTRLTVL.